The rows below give T cell receptor beta chains drawn from one sample of a study of early T cells in non-severe SARS-CoV-2 infection. TCRdb re-called the 5' RACE reads through MiXCR, storing one row per CDR3 protein. The data contain approximately 27,000 distinct CDR3 sequences, about 5.1% of them seen just once; the ten biggest clones take up about 2.7%. The sample comprised whole blood. These receptors all stem from an adult who was a healthcare worker with PCR-confirmed SARS-CoV-2 infection or an uninfected control (not recorded which). Both conserved end residues are part of each CDR3. The D gene is left open where the match is weak. Only part of the rows carry a size: once, few, many, or a class if the clone is expanded.

v_call,j_call,d_call,clone_size,cdr3_aa,cdr3_nt
TRBV6-2/TRBV6-3,TRBJ1-5,TRBD1,.,CATTGDRAPYSNQPQHF,TGTGCCACCACGGGGGACAGGGCCCCGTATAGCAATCAGCCCCAGCATTTT
TRBV19,TRBJ1-2,TRBD1,.,CASSIVRGQGPFGYTF,TGTGCCAGTAGTATAGTCCGAGGACAGGGCCCTTTTGGCTACACCTTC
TRBV2,TRBJ1-1,.,few,CASSVFPPREGTEAFF,TGTGCCAGCAGTGTGTTTCCACCTCGGGAGGGCACTGAAGCTTTCTTT
TRBV9,TRBJ1-2,.,few,CASSALGLDEYGYTF,TGTGCCAGCAGCGCATTAGGACTGGACGAATATGGCTACACCTTC
TRBV6-2/TRBV6-3,TRBJ1-1,.,many,CASTKGTNTEAFF,TGTGCCAGCACGAAAGGGACGAACACTGAAGCTTTCTTT
TRBV19,TRBJ1-2,.,few,CASTLSASTYGYTF,TGTGCCAGTACGCTATCGGCCAGTACATATGGCTACACCTTC
TRBV6-5,TRBJ2-1,TRBD2,many,CASSLSGGADNEQFF,TGTGCCAGCAGTCTCTCCGGGGGGGCCGACAATGAGCAGTTCTTC
TRBV5-4,TRBJ2-1,TRBD2,many,CASSLDSGGYNEQFF,TGTGCCAGCAGCTTGGATAGCGGGGGATACAATGAGCAGTTCTTC
TRBV2,TRBJ2-1,.,many,CASRRAEGYNEQFF,TGTGCCAGCAGAAGGGCTGAGGGGTACAATGAGCAGTTCTTC
TRBV28,TRBJ2-3,.,few,CASSGYLGGGRVADTQYF,TGTGCCAGCAGCGGTTATCTGGGAGGGGGGAGAGTAGCAGATACGCAGTATTTT
TRBV20-1,TRBJ2-5,.,few,CSASTETQYF,TGCAGTGCTTCGACCGAGACCCAGTACTTC
TRBV7-3,TRBJ2-5,.,many,CASSLSGQETQYF,TGTGCCAGCAGCTTAAGTGGTCAAGAGACCCAGTACTTC
TRBV29-1,TRBJ1-2,.,many,CSVRVAGYGYTF,TGCAGCGTTCGAGTGGCAGGGTATGGCTACACCTTC
TRBV7-6,TRBJ2-1,.,many,CASSLYGGGSSYNEQFF,TGTGCCAGCAGCTTATACGGTGGGGGCAGCTCCTACAATGAGCAGTTCTTC
TRBV5-4,TRBJ2-1,TRBD2,few,CASSHRTTSGNNEQFF,TGTGCCAGCAGCCACCGTACGACTAGCGGGAACAATGAGCAGTTCTTC
TRBV2,TRBJ2-3,.,many,CASSGPGKGDTQYF,TGTGCCAGCAGTGGCCCAGGGAAGGGAGATACGCAGTATTTT
TRBV29-1,TRBJ2-7,TRBD1,many,CSVEVWQGAYEQYF,TGCAGCGTTGAGGTGTGGCAGGGGGCCTACGAGCAGTACTTC
TRBV5-4,TRBJ2-1,TRBD1,many,CASSWGQLNNEQFF,TGTGCCAGCAGCTGGGGACAGTTGAACAATGAGCAGTTCTTC
TRBV19,TRBJ2-7,.,many,CASSNPPAGSWEQYF,TGTGCCAGTAGTAATCCCCCCGCTGGTTCCTGGGAGCAGTACTTC
TRBV27,TRBJ1-3,.,many,CASISPGNTIYF,TGTGCCAGCATCTCACCCGGAAACACCATATATTTT
TRBV6-6,TRBJ1-1,.,.,CASSMGVEAFF,TGTGCCAGCAGCATGGGGGTCGAAGCTTTCTTT
TRBV7-8,TRBJ2-1,TRBD2,many,CASSLRERTSSYNEQFF,TGTGCCAGCAGCTTAAGGGAGAGGACTAGCTCCTACAATGAGCAGTTCTTC
TRBV7-7,TRBJ2-5,TRBD2,many,CASSLAGTTKETQYF,TGTGCTAGCAGCTTAGCCGGGACTACCAAAGAGACCCAGTACTTC
TRBV12-3/TRBV12-4,TRBJ2-7,.,many,CASSPDLSYEQYF,TGTGCCAGCAGCCCGGACCTTTCCTACGAGCAGTACTTC
TRBV14,TRBJ1-1,.,.,CASSQDQNLGTEAFF,TGTGCCAGCAGCCAAGATCAGAACTTGGGCACTGAAGCTTTCTTT
TRBV24-1,TRBJ2-3,.,many,CATSDPGPSTDTQYF,TGTGCCACCAGTGATCCCGGGCCCTCCACAGATACGCAGTATTTT
TRBV12-3/TRBV12-4,TRBJ1-6,.,many,CASSFPDQRATLHF,TGTGCCAGCAGTTTCCCTGATCAACGTGCGACCCTCCACTTT
TRBV5-1,TRBJ2-3,TRBD2,few,CASSLEASGGATDTQYF,TGCGCCAGCAGCTTGGAAGCTAGCGGGGGGGCAACAGATACGCAGTATTTT
TRBV28,TRBJ1-3,.,medium-sized,CASYPNFSGNTIYF,TGTGCCAGCTACCCAAACTTCTCTGGAAACACCATATATTTT
TRBV5-4,TRBJ2-7,TRBD2,medium-sized,CASSLTSGSHEQYF,TGTGCCAGCAGCTTGACTAGCGGGAGTCACGAGCAGTACTTC
TRBV9,TRBJ2-2,.,many,CASSAWDTTGELFF,TGTGCCAGCAGCGCCTGGGACACCACCGGGGAGCTGTTTTTT
TRBV5-6,TRBJ2-1,TRBD2,many,CASSLLAGVASYNEQFF,TGTGCCAGCAGCTTGCTAGCGGGAGTCGCCTCCTACAATGAGCAGTTCTTC
TRBV3-1,TRBJ1-2,.,.,CASSPFAGAPNYGYTF,TGTGCCAGCAGCCCTTTTGCGGGGGCTCCGAACTATGGCTACACCTTC
TRBV28,TRBJ2-7,TRBD2,many,CASRPTGGKGYEQYF,TGTGCCAGCAGACCGACCGGGGGGAAAGGGTACGAGCAGTACTTC
TRBV11-2,TRBJ1-1,TRBD1,.,CASSLGTGRFNTEAFF,TGTGCCAGCAGCTTGGGGACAGGGCGATTCAACACTGAAGCTTTCTTT
TRBV29-1,TRBJ1-2,TRBD1,many,CSVLQGDGYTF,TGCAGCGTTTTACAGGGGGACGGCTACACCTTC
TRBV7-2,TRBJ2-5,TRBD2,many,CASALGLPTQETQYF,TGTGCCAGCGCCTTGGGACTACCAACCCAAGAGACCCAGTACTTC
TRBV11-1,TRBJ1-2,.,many,CASSLIGGYGYTF,TGTGCCAGCAGCTTAATCGGCGGCTATGGCTACACCTTC
TRBV7-2,TRBJ2-5,.,many,CASSLSLFSGEVGQETQYF,TGTGCCAGCAGCTTATCGCTGTTCTCGGGGGAGGTGGGTCAAGAGACCCAGTACTTC
TRBV7-9,TRBJ2-1,TRBD2,.,CAIGTSGPSSYNEQFF,TGTGCCATCGGGACTAGCGGCCCTAGCTCCTACAATGAGCAGTTCTTC
TRBV3-1,TRBJ2-2,TRBD1,many,CASSRRQGPGELFF,TGTGCCAGCAGCCGCCGACAGGGTCCCGGGGAGCTGTTTTTT
TRBV7-9,TRBJ2-7,TRBD1,few,CASSLGQGFYEQYF,TGTGCCAGCAGCTTGGGACAGGGGTTCTACGAGCAGTACTTC
TRBV20-1,TRBJ2-4,.,many,CSAKQGSAKNIQYF,TGCAGTGCCAAGCAGGGGTCAGCCAAAAACATTCAGTACTTC
TRBV11-3,TRBJ1-1,.,many,CASSFRGLQNTEAFF,TGTGCCAGCAGCTTTAGGGGACTCCAGAACACTGAAGCTTTCTTT
TRBV6-6,TRBJ1-6,.,many,CASTPQGLDNSPLHF,TGTGCCAGCACCCCTCAGGGGCTCGATAATTCACCCCTCCACTTT